This passage covers 21 T cell receptor beta chains from one sample sequenced in a study of blood T cells in healthy people across ages. Combining a sample-barcoded 5' primer with a J-beta primer mix, a second PCR ran for roughly 7 to 12 cycles. TCRdb analysed the 5' RACE reads with MiXCR anew, one entry per CDR3 protein. Of more than 900,000 distinct CDR3 sequences listed, under 35% are singletons. These same data were also listed under a study on T cells of mothers and their children.

The sample was blood. The receptors stem from a woman aged 40 to 50 in good health.

This rearrangement joins TRBV28 to TRBJ1-2; 9 positions agree with TRBD1. The CDR3 loop spans 13 amino acids. Germline V gene sequence: CDR1 MDHEN, CDR2 SYDVKM. V dropped 4 bases and J dropped 8; count of bases not matched to a gene: 5. CDR3 residues: CASSSGQGVGYTF. The CDR3 region has the DNA TGTGCCAGCAGTTCGGGACAGGGAGTCGGCTACACCTTC.

This clonotype has just a few counts. The chain uses TRBV11-2 and TRBJ1-1; 8 nucleotides align to TRBD1. J was trimmed by 4 bases and V by 2 bases; bases with no gene match: 6. The CDR3 runs to 15 residues. Germline V gives CDR1 SGHAT, CDR2 FQNNGV. The CDR3 nucleotides are TGTGCCAGCAGCTTACAACAGGGGGGGGGCACTGAAGCTTTCTTT. This sequence encodes CASSLQQGGGTEAFF.

This clonotype was counted at least ten times. This chain links TRBV6-2 or TRBV6-3 with TRBJ2-7; 11 bases line up with TRBD1. The J segment lost 0 bases and the V segment lost 6 bases, leaving 7 bases of the junction unmatched. From germline, CDR1 is MNHEY and CDR2 SVGEGT. The CDR3 covers 16 residues. The CDR3 spells CASRPGQGVLSYEQYF. CDR3 nucleotide sequence: TGTGCCAGCAGACCGGGACAGGGGGTCCTCTCCTACGAGCAGTACTTC.

This clonotype has at least ten counts. The chain couples TRBV11-2 to TRBJ2-1; TRBD2 aligns across 8 bases. The germline gives CDR1 SGHAT, CDR2 FQNNGV. The CDR3 extends over 14 amino acids. J gave up 3 bases and V 3 bases, and 1 base lay outside the gene matches. Here the CDR3 reads CASSFGGGYNEQFF. The CDR3 coding sequence is TGTGCCAGCAGCTTCGGGGGGGGCTACAATGAGCAGTTCTTC.

The chain has TRBV6-1 and TRBJ2-7; 9 positions agree with TRBD2. V lost 5 bases and J lost 6; bases outside the gene matches: 8. The CDR3 has 14 residues. Germline-derived CDR1 and CDR2 are MNHNS and SASEGT. CDR3 DNA sequence: TGTGCCAGCAGTTGGGCTAGCGGGGAGGGCGAGCAGTACTTC. Amino acid sequence: CASSWASGEGEQYF.

Ten or more counts support this clonotype. This rearrangement joins TRBV27 to TRBJ1-5; D remains unclear. V was shortened by 3 bases and J by 4 bases, with 4 bases between the two germline ends. The germline V gene has CDR1 MNHEY and CDR2 SMNVEV (reference sequence). CDR3 length: 12 residues. CDR3 in amino acids: CASSFVNQPQHF. The CDR3 DNA reads as TGTGCCAGCAGTTTTGTGAATCAGCCCCAGCATTTT.

This chain connects TRBV6-5 to TRBJ1-2, with D possibly being TRBD1 (5 bases). Deletions cut 2 bases from V and 4 bases from J, with 8 bases between. In germline, CDR1 is MNHEY, CDR2 SVGAGI. This CDR3 spans 13 amino acids. As DNA, the CDR3 is TGTGCCAGCAGTTACAGGGGAGTCTATGGCTACACCTTC. Translation: CASSYRGVYGYTF.

This clonotype was found a few times. The V call is TRBV15, the J call TRBJ1-4; 9 nucleotides match TRBD1. CDR1 and CDR2 from the germline V gene are LNHNV and YYDKDF (reference sequence). The CDR3 has 14 residues. The trim removed 3 bases at V and 6 bases at J, leaving 2 bases unmatched. The CDR3 region has the DNA TGTGCCACCAGCAGGGACAGGGGAGATGAAAAACTGTTTTTT. Its translation is CATSRDRGDEKLFF.

With respect to this clonotype: Since a much larger clone is just one base distant, this may be a read error. The chain links TRBV20-1 to TRBJ2-7; 7 bases match TRBD2. Per the germline V gene, CDR1 is DFQATT and CDR2 is SNEGSKA (reference sequence). The CDR3 contains 12 residues. The CDR3: CRAKLSGYEQYF. CDR3 bases: TGCAGGGCTAAACTTAGCGGGTACGAGCAGTACTTC.

This chain links TRBV3-1 with TRBJ2-3; possible D gene TRBD2, 6 bases. Trimming removed 4 bases from V and 5 bases from J, with 19 bases in between. The germline V gene has CDR1 LGHDT and CDR2 YNNKEL (reference sequence). This CDR3 comprises 16 residues. The CDR3 loop is CASSRFWERGKDTQYF. The CDR3 region has the DNA TGTGCCAGCAGCCGCTTCTGGGAACGGGGGAAAGATACGCAGTATTTT.

This clonotype was counted at least ten times. The rearrangement joins TRBV28 to TRBJ2-7, with 8 nucleotides matching TRBD1. With V trimmed by 6 bases and J by 2 bases, 6 bases remained unmatched. This CDR3 spans 14 amino acids. Germline lookup yields CDR1 MDHEN and CDR2 SYDVKM. DNA for the CDR3: TGTGCCAGCAGCCCGGGACAGGCCACCTACGAGCAGTACTTC. This codes for CASSPGQATYEQYF.

For this clonotype: Being one base from a much bigger clone, this may be a read error. The rearrangement joins TRBV29-1 to TRBJ2-5; no reliable D call. The CDR3 has 11 amino acids. Germline CDR1 reads SQVTM; CDR2 reads ANQGSEA. CDR3 coding DNA: TGCAGCGTAAACTATAAAGAGGCCCAGTACTTC. Its protein is CSVNYKEAQYF.

The chain joins TRBV7-2 to TRBJ2-3; 7 bases fit TRBD2. The CDR3 is 15 amino acids. Germline V gene sequence: CDR1 SGHTA, CDR2 FQGNSA. Trimming removed 1 base from V and 3 bases from J; junction bases left unmatched: 4. CDR3 loop: CASSLGWGGTDTQYF. In nucleotides, the CDR3 is TGTGCCAGCAGCTTAGGGTGGGGGGGGACAGATACGCAGTATTTT.

This clonotype was seen a handful of times. At one end, the junction sequence differs from germline, possibly due to a read error. The chain couples TRBV7-6 to TRBJ1-5; the D gene is possibly TRBD1 (5 bases). The CDR3 is 14 amino acids. In germline, CDR1 is SGHVS, CDR2 FNYEAQ. CDR3 sequence: CASSLGTSSQPQHF. CDR3 in DNA: TGTGCCAGCAGCTTAGGGACAAGCAGTCAGCCCCAGCATTTT.

This CDR3 reads CASSLTKGKGGYTF. The CDR3 DNA reads TGCGCCAGCAGCTTGACCAAGGGGAAGGGTGGCTACACCTTC. This chain connects TRBV5-1 to TRBJ1-2; maybe TRBD1 (5 bases). The CDR3 totals 14 residues. Germline CDR1 SGHRS, CDR2 YFSETQ. V lost 1 base to trimming and J lost 7 bases, with 14 bases between them. The full variable domain, its missing parts supplied by reference TRBV5-1 and TRBJ1-2, is KAGVTQTPRYLIKTRGQQVTLSCSPISGHRSVSWYQQTPGQGLQFLFEYFSETQRNKGNFPGRFSGRQFSNSRSEMNVSTLELGDSALYLCASSLTKGKGGYTFGSGTRLTVV.

The table lists this clonotype with a few counts. The chain couples TRBV28 to TRBJ2-4; D is undetermined. This CDR3 contains 16 residues. Trimming left V 2 bases short and J 0 bases short, with 11 bases between. Germline V gives CDR1 MDHEN, CDR2 SYDVKM. The chain's CDR3 is CASSLAPTLAKNIQYF. In DNA, the CDR3 is TGTGCCAGCAGTTTAGCCCCTACCTTAGCCAAAAACATTCAGTACTTC. The whole variable domain, filled in from reference TRBV28 and TRBJ2-4, reads DVKVTQSSRYLVKRTGEKVFLECVQDMDHENMFWYRQDPGLGLRLIYFSYDVKMKEKGDIPEGYSVSREKKERFSLILESASTNQTSMYLCASSLAPTLAKNIQYFGAGTRLSVL.

This clonotype was counted at least ten times. The V and J genes are TRBV4-2 and TRBJ2-7; the match to TRBD2 covers 7 bases. Germline loops: CDR1 LGHNA, CDR2 YNFKEQ. Trimming removed 0 bases from V and 0 bases from J; junction bases left unmatched: 5. The CDR3 loop spans 16 amino acids. The CDR3 region has the DNA TGTGCCAGCAGCCAAGACGAATCTAGCGGCTCCTACGAGCAGTACTTC. Protein sequence: CASSQDESSGSYEQYF.

The chain employs TRBV12-3 or TRBV12-4 and TRBJ2-1, with 9 nucleotides matching TRBD1. The V segment lost 6 bases and the J segment 6 bases; nucleotides outside the gene matches: 6. The CDR3 spans 14 residues. Here the CDR3 reads CASRWTGEINEQFF. The DNA of the CDR3 is TGTGCCAGCAGATGGACAGGGGAAATCAATGAGCAGTTCTTC.

This clonotype occurred a few times. The rearrangement joins TRBV12-3 or TRBV12-4 to TRBJ2-5; the match to TRBD2 covers 7 bases. With 11 bases clipped from V and 4 bases from J, the junction kept 7 bases outside the gene matches. The CDR3 extends over 12 amino acids. CDR3 coding DNA: TGTGCCTCAGCGGGGCCCCGAGAGACCCAGTACTTC. It translates to CASAGPRETQYF.

This clonotype was counted at least ten times. The chain combines TRBV6-2 or TRBV6-3 with TRBJ2-6, with TRBD1 identical over 8 bases. This CDR3 comprises 16 residues. Losses at the gene ends were 5 bases for V and 0 bases for J; bases not matched to a gene: 3. CDR1 and CDR2 from the germline V gene are MNHEY and SVGEGT. CDR3 region: CASSQTGGSGANVLTF. CDR3 nucleotide sequence: TGTGCCAGCAGTCAAACAGGGGGCTCTGGGGCCAACGTCCTGACTTTC.

This chain connects TRBV3-1 to TRBJ2-2; TRBD1 matches 7 bases. After removal of 2 bases from V and 4 bases from J, the junction contained 7 bases not matched to a gene. Germline values: CDR1 LGHDT, CDR2 YNNKEL (reference sequence). The CDR3 length is 16 residues. CDR3 sequence reads: CASSQLGQEPTGELFF. CDR3 coding DNA: TGTGCCAGCAGCCAATTAGGACAGGAACCCACCGGGGAGCTGTTTTTT.